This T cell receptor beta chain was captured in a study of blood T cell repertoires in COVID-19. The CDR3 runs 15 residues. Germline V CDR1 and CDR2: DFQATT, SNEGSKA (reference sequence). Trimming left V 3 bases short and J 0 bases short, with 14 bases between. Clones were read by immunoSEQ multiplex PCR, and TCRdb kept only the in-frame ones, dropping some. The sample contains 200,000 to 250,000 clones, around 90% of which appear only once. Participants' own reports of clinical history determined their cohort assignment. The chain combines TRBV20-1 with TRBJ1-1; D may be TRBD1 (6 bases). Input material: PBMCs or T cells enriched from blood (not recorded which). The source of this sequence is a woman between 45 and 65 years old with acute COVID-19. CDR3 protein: CSASGGLLLNTEAFF. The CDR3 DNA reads TGCAGTGCTAGTGGGGGGCTCCTTCTGAACACTGAAGCTTTCTTT.